The source of this T cell receptor (beta chain) is a study of blood T cell repertoires in COVID-19. Per germline, CDR1 KGHSH and CDR2 LQKENI. Trimming took 6 bases from V and 8 from J; bases not matched to a gene: 5. The CDR3 spans 14 residues. TCRdb's copy holds only in-frame clones and misses some; the assay was immunoSEQ multiplex PCR. The repertoire holds roughly 250,000 clones, with under 85% as singletons. V and J are TRBV18 and TRBJ1-6, with 9 nucleotides matching TRBD1. The source material was peripheral blood. The clonotype originates from a woman aged 40 to 55 with active or convalescent COVID-19. CDR3 in DNA: TGTGCCAGCTCCCCGACAGGGGGGGATTCACCCCTCCACTTT. This codes for CASSPTGGDSPLHF.